This T cell receptor beta chain is from a study of OX40 agonist ivuxolimab in advanced cancers. Generated by immunoSEQ multiplex PCR, the TCRdb table keeps only in-frame clones and is missing some. The sample gives about 85,000 clones, around 80% of which show up once; 6% to 8.5% is in the top ten. V lost 8 bases and J lost 3; bases outside the gene matches: 13. Per germline, CDR1 SGHDN and CDR2 FVKESK. The CDR3 is 16 residues long. Study-wide findings and caveats: Researchers did not establish what antigens the expanded peripheral T cells target. On average, a greater number of expanded clones characterised CD8+ T cells relative to CD4+.

Any history of autoimmune disease or systemic immunosuppression disqualified patients. On this clone itself: What it binds is not known.

The sequence came from an adult with an advanced solid tumor such as melanoma, head and neck, liver or kidney cancer. The rearrangement links TRBV14 to TRBJ2-5, with 9 bases that match TRBD2. Specimen: CD4+ or CD8+ T cells sorted from blood, collected in a trial of the OX40 agonist ivuxolimab. The CDR3 region is CASGLRGSGGEETQYF. CDR3 DNA sequence: TGTGCCAGCGGACTTAGGGGTAGCGGGGGAGAAGAGACCCAGTACTTC.